A single sample gave rise to the 5 T cell receptor beta chains below, sequenced in a study of radiation and T cells in renal cell carcinoma (dated by TCRdb to 2018 to 2020). Receptors were amplified or captured by the immunoSEQ multiplex PCR assay. In TCRdb, the immuneACCESS table is reduced to in-frame sequences with V and J assigned. These tables do not hold every clone; where another copy was compared, an unresolved V gene accounts for under half, and the others remain unexplained. In all, the sample holds around 16,000 clones, and approximately 53% of those were seen once. The ten largest account for less than 50% of the sample. The time point label, as the study defines it: tumor resected at nephrectomy. The treatment or condition tag for this specimen amounts to: 15 Gy SBRT to primary tumor, nephrectomy 4 weeks later. The sample in question was tumor tissue, obtained from a patient whose treatment included radiotherapy and nephrectomy. These receptors originate from a woman aged 55-69 years with renal cell carcinoma.

The chain combines TRBV10-3 with TRBJ2-3; no firm D call. CDR1 and CDR2 from the germline V gene are ENHRY and SYGVKD. The CDR3 sequence is 12 residues long. Trimming took 3 bases from V and 5 from J, leaving 6 bases between them. The CDR3 spells CAISEKRDTQYF. The DNA for the CDR3 is TGTGCCATCAGTGAAAAGCGAGATACGCAGTATTTT.

The chain has TRBV9 and TRBJ2-7; D is unclear. CDR1 and CDR2 from the germline V gene are SGDLS and YYNGEE. The germline V and J ends were trimmed by 4 bases and 2 bases, with 7 bases remaining between them. The CDR3 is 12 amino acids. This CDR3 reads CASSSSAYEQYF. CDR3 in DNA: TGTGCCAGCAGCTCAAGTGCCTACGAGCAGTACTTC.

This clone has a count of ten or more. The J gene is TRBJ1-5, the V gene TRBV6-1; a weak D match, TRBD1 (6 bases). CDR1 MNHNS and CDR2 SASEGT come from the germline V gene. The CDR3 sequence is 15 residues long. The germline V and J ends were trimmed by 2 bases and 4 bases, with 12 bases remaining between them. The CDR3 protein is CASSELGHTNQPQHF. CDR3 nucleotides: TGTGCCAGCAGTGAATTGGGACACACGAATCAGCCCCAGCATTTT.

CDR3 bases: TGTGCCAGCACCCCGGGTCAGCGGGAGACCCAGTACTTC. Its protein is CASTPGQRETQYF. The chain links TRBV7-9 to TRBJ2-5; possible D gene TRBD2, 5 bases. V was shortened by 7 bases and J by 5 bases, with 14 bases between the two germline ends. Germline V gene sequence: CDR1 SEHNR, CDR2 FQNEAQ (reference sequence). The length of the CDR3 is 13 residues.

V gene TRBV7-8 combines with J gene TRBJ1-1; D not certain. CDR1 and CDR2 (germline): SGHVS, FQNEAQ. Trimming cost V 5 bases and J 1 base, with 11 bases left between them. The CDR3 runs to 14 residues. CDR3 nucleotides: TGTGCCAGCAGCCTACCCGGAAGGAACACTGAAGCTTTCTTT. Its protein product is CASSLPGRNTEAFF.